This T cell receptor beta chain is drawn from a study of regulatory T cells. Primers: 52 TRBV forward and 13 TRBJ reverse. The assay was immunoSEQ multiplex PCR, and TCRdb's table has in-frame clones only and misses some. This table holds 20,000 to 25,000 clones, approximately 93% found once. V was pared by 6 bases and J by 7 bases, with 15 bases between. The CDR3 sequence is 13 residues long. Germline CDR1 MNHNS, CDR2 SASEGT. J is TRBJ1-2 and V is TRBV6-1; weak D call: TRBD1 (6 bases). The TCR comes from a child aged 2 to 15 with CD3G deficiency. What was sequenced was CD8+ T cells sorted from blood. CDR3 loop: CASSPTGQGGYTF. DNA of the CDR3: TGTGCCAGCAGCCCTACAGGGCAGGGTGGCTACACCTTC.